This TCR beta chain originates from a study of cytotoxic CD8 clonotypes in ibrutinib-treated CLL. In the study overall: Partial responses numbered some 24 and complete responses 2; after a median about six years, about 14 stayed remitted and some twelve progressed.

Details on this clone: Its antigen remains unknown.

Sequencing was designed to attain a depth spanning 1 in 200,000 to 1 in 1 million T cells. Repertoires were generated with immunoSEQ multiplex PCR, while TCRdb's copy carries only in-frame clones and drops some. The table has about 310,000 clones, more than 65% seen once. Study outcomes and limitations: For progressing versus sustained-remission patients, sampling times were not the same. Whereas clonality rose at ibrutinib response, it declined toward baseline at progression.

The CDR3 sequence is 17 residues long. The V gene's germline CDR1 is MDHEN and CDR2 SYDVKM. The V and J ends lost 5 bases and 2 bases, in that order; junction bases with no gene match: 10. The sample here was PBMCs, taken before ibrutinib treatment. This TCR was recovered from a human donor with chronic lymphocytic leukemia. The rearrangement uses TRBV28 and TRBJ2-3, with 10 bases fitting TRBD1. In DNA, the CDR3 is TGTGCCAGCAGTCCCCCGGGACAGGGGCGCTACACAGATACGCAGTATTTT. Its protein product is CASSPPGQGRYTDTQYF.